This T cell receptor (beta chain) was captured in a study of Ad26.COV2.S vaccination and SARS-CoV-2 variants. This clone has just one count. Its antigen is not identified. Clones were read by immunoSEQ multiplex PCR, and TCRdb kept only the in-frame ones, dropping some. The top ten clones hold around 6.3% of a sample with around 170,000 clones, 87% of them seen once. This CDR3 has 11 amino acids. With 4 bases removed from V and 3 bases from J, the gap between germline ends came to 4 bases. The germline CDR1 and CDR2 sequences are LGHDT and YNNKEL (reference sequence). Findings of the study overall: Reported findings describe substantial breadth in spike-specific CD8+ and CD4+ T cell responses following vaccination. Individuals receiving vaccine had higher spike-specific TCR breadth than placebo recipients did.

This material consisted of peripheral blood, taken after recovery from COVID-19. The V gene is TRBV3-1 (or the pseudogene TRBV3-2), the J gene TRBJ2-7; D not resolved. The source of this sequence is a human donor who had recovered from COVID-19. CDR3 sequence (DNA): TGTGCCAGCAGCCCGGGCTACGAGCAGTACTTC. Protein: CASSPGYEQYF.